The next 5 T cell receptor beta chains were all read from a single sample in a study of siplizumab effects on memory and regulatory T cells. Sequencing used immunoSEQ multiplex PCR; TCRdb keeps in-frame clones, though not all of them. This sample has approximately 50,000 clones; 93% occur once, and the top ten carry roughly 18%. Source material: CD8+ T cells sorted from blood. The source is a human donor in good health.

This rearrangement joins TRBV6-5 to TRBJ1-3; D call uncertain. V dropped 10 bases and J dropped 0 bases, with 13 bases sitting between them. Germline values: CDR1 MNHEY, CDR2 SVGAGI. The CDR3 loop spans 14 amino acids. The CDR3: CATQDLLSGNTIYF. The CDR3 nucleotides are TGTGCCACCCAAGACCTTCTCTCTGGAAACACCATATATTTT.

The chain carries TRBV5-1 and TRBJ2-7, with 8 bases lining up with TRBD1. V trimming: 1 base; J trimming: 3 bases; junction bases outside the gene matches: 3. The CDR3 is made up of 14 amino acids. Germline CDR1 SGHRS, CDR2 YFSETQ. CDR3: CASSLRDRIYEQYF. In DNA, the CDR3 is TGCGCCAGCAGCTTGAGGGACAGGATCTACGAGCAGTACTTC.

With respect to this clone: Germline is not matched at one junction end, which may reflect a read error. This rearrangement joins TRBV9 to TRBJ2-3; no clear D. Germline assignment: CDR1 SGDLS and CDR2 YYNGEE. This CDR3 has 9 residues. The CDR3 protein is CASSVEDHF. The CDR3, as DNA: TGTGCCAGCAGCGTAGAGGACCATTTT.

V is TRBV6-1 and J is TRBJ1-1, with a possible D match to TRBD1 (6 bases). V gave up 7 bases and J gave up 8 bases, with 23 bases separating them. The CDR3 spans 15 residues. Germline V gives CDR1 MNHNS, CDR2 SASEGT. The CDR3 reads CASINTGFLFVEAFF. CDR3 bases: TGTGCCAGCATTAATACAGGGTTCCTATTCGTCGAAGCTTTCTTT.

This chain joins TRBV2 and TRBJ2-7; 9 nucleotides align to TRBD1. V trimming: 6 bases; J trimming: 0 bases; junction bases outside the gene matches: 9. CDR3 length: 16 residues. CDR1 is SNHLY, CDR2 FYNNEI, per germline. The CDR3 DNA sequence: TGTGCCAGCAGGCCCGGGACAGGGATCTTCTCCTACGAGCAGTACTTC. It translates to CASRPGTGIFSYEQYF.